This T cell receptor (beta chain) was captured by sequencing in a study of T cells after yellow fever vaccination. Study-level results: Although most clonotypes did not, a small share appeared in both CD4 and CD8 compartments.

For TCR, cDNA came from 5'RACE template switching, which added a universal primer site and UMIs. One entry per CDR3 protein results from TCRdb running MiXCR on the 5' RACE reads. The data hold 300,000 or so distinct CDR3 sequences, with 7.5% to 9.5% observed a single time. Germline V gives CDR1 SQVTM, CDR2 ANQGSEA. The CDR3 sequence is 15 residues long. Trimming took 3 bases from V and 4 from J, leaving 18 bases between them. About this clonotype itself: Its antigen is currently unknown.

The source is a man aged 18 to 30 who received the YFV17D yellow fever vaccine. The specimen was CD4+ T cells sorted from PBMCs, collected 5 days after the yellow fever booster vaccination. The genes are TRBV29-1 and TRBJ2-5, with D possibly matching TRBD2 (7 bases). The chain's CDR3 is CSVERWAGAGETQYF. The DNA for the CDR3 is TGCAGCGTTGAGCGGTGGGCGGGGGCTGGAGAGACCCAGTACTTC.